The source of this TCR beta chain is a study of tumour-infiltrating T cells in Burkitt lymphoma. Profiling relied on immunoSEQ multiplex PCR, and the TCRdb table lists in-frame clones only, not all of them. The sample holds around 4,500 clones; approximately 26% are singletons and the top ten take approximately 26%. The trim removed 6 bases at V and 3 bases at J, leaving 7 bases unmatched. The germline V gene encodes CDR1 SGHTA and CDR2 FQGNSA. The CDR3 is 14 residues long. The sequenced material came from tumor tissue. This clonotype was obtained from a human donor with diffuse large B-cell lymphoma. This chain joins TRBV7-2 and TRBJ1-2; the match to TRBD1 covers 7 bases. The CDR3 DNA sequence: TGTGCCAGCAGTAATCTAGGACAGGACTATGGCTACACCTTC. Encoded protein: CASSNLGQDYGYTF. Using reference TRBV7-2 and TRBJ1-2 for the parts outside the CDR3, the full variable domain is GAGVSQSPSNKVTEKGKDVELRCDPISGHTALYWYRQSLGQGLEFLIYFQGNSAPDKSGLPSDRFSAERTGGSVSTLTIQRTQQEDSAVYLCASSNLGQDYGYTFGSGTRLTVV.